Presented here are 9 T cell receptor beta chains from one specimen sequenced in a study of T cells expressing NK-cell markers. TCRdb reprocessed the 5' RACE reads; each CDR3 protein has one entry and no DNA is given. The listing records some 150,000 distinct CDR3 sequences. Specimen: blood T cells: a sorted CD56 or NKG2C T cell subset, CD4+ or CD8+ T cells, or bulk PBMC T cells (not recorded which). The receptors were sampled from a young man in good health.

The V call is TRBV2, the J call TRBJ1-1; there is no DNA to check the TCRdb D call of TRBD1. The germline V gene encodes CDR1 SNHLY and CDR2 FYNNEI. The CDR3 consists of 16 residues. The CDR3 protein is CASSVRFGAGSTEAFF.

V is TRBV30 and J is TRBJ2-1; TCRdb reports TRBD1, a call that lacks DNA to check it against. The CDR3 is 13 amino acids. In germline, CDR1 is GTSNPN, CDR2 SVGIG (reference sequence). This CDR3 reads CAWTSGTVNEQFF.

The chain has TRBV27 and TRBJ1-1; TCRdb calls TRBD1, which cannot be checked without DNA. Germline lookup yields CDR1 MNHEY and CDR2 SMNVEV (reference sequence). This CDR3 spans 16 amino acids. CDR3: CASSYDRGNLNTEAFF.

The chain joins TRBV29-1 to TRBJ1-2; the TCRdb D gene call, TRBD1, has no DNA to confirm it. From germline, CDR1 is SQVTM and CDR2 ANQGSEA. The CDR3 sequence is 14 residues long. CDR3 in amino acids: CSVAQDSYGFGYTF.

The CDR3 here is CASRRRIPGLAIPDEQFF. This chain links TRBV12-3 or TRBV12-4 with TRBJ2-1; TCRdb indicates TRBD2, and absent DNA this call remains unverified. The CDR3 has 18 amino acids.

This rearrangement joins TRBV5-6 to TRBJ1-5. The CDR3 length is 14 residues. Germline V gives CDR1 SGHDT, CDR2 YYEEEE. This CDR3 is CASSYGGSDQPQHF.

The chain carries TRBV6-2 or TRBV6-3 and TRBJ2-1; there is no DNA to check the TCRdb D call of TRBD2. CDR1 is MNHEY, CDR2 SVGEGT, per germline. This CDR3 contains 16 residues. CDR3 loop: CASSYSRLAGLYEQFF.

This CDR3 reads CASSGGPSQPQHF. The chain carries TRBV25-1 and TRBJ1-5. Germline V lookup: CDR1 MGHDK, CDR2 SYGVNS. This CDR3 comprises 13 residues.

The chain joins TRBV6-1 to TRBJ2-1; there is no DNA to check the TCRdb D call of TRBD2. In germline, CDR1 is MNHNS, CDR2 SASEGT. The CDR3 runs to 11 residues. CDR3 in amino acids: CASSSSGRGFF.